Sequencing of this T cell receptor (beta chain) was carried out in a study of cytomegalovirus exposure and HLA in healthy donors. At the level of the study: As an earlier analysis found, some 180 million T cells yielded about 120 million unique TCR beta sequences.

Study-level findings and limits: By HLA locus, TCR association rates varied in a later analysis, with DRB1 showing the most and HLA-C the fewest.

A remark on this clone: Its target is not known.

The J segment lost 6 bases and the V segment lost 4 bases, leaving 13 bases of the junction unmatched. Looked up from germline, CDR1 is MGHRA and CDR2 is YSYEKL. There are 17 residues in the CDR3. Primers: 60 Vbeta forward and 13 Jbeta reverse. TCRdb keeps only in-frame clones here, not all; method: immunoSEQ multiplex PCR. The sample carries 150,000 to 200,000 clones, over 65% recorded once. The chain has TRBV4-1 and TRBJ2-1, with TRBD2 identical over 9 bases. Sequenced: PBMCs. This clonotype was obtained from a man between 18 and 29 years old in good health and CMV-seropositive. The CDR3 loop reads CASSLGVAGVIFNEQFF. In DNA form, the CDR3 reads TGCGCCAGCAGCCTCGGAGTAGCGGGAGTAATTTTCAATGAGCAGTTCTTC.